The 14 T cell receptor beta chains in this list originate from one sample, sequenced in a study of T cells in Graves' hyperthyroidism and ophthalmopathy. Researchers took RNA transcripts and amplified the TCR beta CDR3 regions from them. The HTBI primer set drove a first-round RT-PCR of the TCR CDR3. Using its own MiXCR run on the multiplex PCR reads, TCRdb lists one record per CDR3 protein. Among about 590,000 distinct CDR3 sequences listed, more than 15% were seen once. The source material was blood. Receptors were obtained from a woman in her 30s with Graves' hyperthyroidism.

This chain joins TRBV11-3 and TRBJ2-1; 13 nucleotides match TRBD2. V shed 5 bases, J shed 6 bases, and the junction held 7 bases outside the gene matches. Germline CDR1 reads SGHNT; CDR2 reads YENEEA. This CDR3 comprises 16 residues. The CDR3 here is CASSEGLAGRSNEQFF. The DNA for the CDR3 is TGTGCCAGCAGCGAGGGACTAGCGGGGCGGAGCAATGAGCAGTTCTTC. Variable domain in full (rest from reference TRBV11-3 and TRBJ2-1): EAGVVQSPRYKIIEKKQPVAFWCNPISGHNTLYWYLQNLGQGPELLIRYENEEAVDDSQLPKDRFSAERLKGVDSTLKIQPAELGDSAVYLCASSEGLAGRSNEQFFGPGTRLTVL.

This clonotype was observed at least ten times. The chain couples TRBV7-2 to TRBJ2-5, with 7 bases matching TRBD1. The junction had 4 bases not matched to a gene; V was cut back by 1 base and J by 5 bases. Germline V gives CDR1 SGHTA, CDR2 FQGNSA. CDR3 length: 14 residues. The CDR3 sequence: CASSLGGGGETQYF. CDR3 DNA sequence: TGTGCCAGCAGCTTAGGAGGGGGCGGGGAGACCCAGTACTTC.

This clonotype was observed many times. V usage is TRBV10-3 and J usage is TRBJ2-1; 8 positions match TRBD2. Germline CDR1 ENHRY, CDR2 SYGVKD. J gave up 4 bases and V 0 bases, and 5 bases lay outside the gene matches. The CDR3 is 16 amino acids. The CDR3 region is CAISESISGTYNEQFF. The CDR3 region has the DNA TGTGCCATCAGTGAGTCGATTAGCGGGACGTACAATGAGCAGTTCTTC.

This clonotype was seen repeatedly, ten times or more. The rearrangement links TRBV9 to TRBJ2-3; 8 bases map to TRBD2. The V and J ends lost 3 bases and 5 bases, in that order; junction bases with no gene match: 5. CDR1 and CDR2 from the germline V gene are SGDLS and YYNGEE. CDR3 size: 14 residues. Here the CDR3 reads CASSAQRELDTQYF. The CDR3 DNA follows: TGTGCCAGCAGCGCACAGCGGGAGTTAGATACGCAGTATTTT.

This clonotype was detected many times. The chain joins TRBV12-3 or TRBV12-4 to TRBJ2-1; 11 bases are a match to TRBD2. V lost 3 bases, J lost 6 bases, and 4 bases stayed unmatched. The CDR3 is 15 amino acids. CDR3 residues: CASSFGLAGANEQFF. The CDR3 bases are TGTGCCAGCAGTTTTGGACTAGCGGGCGCCAATGAGCAGTTCTTC.

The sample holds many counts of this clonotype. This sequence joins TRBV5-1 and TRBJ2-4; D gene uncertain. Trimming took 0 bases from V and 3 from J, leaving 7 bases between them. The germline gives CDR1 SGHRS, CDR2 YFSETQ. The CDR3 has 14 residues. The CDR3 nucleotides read TGCGCCAGCAGCTTGGACAGAAGCAAAAACATTCAGTACTTC. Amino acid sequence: CASSLDRSKNIQYF. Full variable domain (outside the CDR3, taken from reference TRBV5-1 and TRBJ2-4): KAGVTQTPRYLIKTRGQQVTLSCSPISGHRSVSWYQQTPGQGLQFLFEYFSETQRNKGNFPGRFSGRQFSNSRSEMNVSTLELGDSALYLCASSLDRSKNIQYFGAGTRLSVL.

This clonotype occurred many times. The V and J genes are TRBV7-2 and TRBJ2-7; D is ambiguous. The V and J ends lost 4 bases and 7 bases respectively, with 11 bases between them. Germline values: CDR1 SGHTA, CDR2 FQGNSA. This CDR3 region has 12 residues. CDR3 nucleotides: TGTGCCAGCAGCTCCTGGATAGGGGAGCAGTACTTC. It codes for CASSSWIGEQYF. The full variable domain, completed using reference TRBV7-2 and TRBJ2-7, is GAGVSQSPSNKVTEKGKDVELRCDPISGHTALYWYRQSLGQGLEFLIYFQGNSAPDKSGLPSDRFSAERTGGSVSTLTIQRTQQEDSAVYLCASSSWIGEQYFGPGTRLTVT.

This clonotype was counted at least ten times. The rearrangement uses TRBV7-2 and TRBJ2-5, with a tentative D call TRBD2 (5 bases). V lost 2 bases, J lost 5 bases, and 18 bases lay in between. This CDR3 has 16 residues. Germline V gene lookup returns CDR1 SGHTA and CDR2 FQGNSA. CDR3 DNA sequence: TGTGCCAGCAGCTTATTAGGGAGCCACTTGGGGGAGACCCAGTACTTC. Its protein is CASSLLGSHLGETQYF. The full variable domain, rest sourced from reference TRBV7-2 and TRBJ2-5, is GAGVSQSPSNKVTEKGKDVELRCDPISGHTALYWYRQSLGQGLEFLIYFQGNSAPDKSGLPSDRFSAERTGGSVSTLTIQRTQQEDSAVYLCASSLLGSHLGETQYFGPGTRLLVL.

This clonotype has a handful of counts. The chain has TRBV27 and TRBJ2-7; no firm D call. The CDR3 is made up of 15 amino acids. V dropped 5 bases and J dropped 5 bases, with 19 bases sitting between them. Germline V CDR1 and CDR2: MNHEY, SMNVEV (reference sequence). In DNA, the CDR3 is TGTGCCAGCAGTCCTTCCCCGGGTTCTCCCCACGAGCAGTACTTC. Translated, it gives CASSPSPGSPHEQYF.

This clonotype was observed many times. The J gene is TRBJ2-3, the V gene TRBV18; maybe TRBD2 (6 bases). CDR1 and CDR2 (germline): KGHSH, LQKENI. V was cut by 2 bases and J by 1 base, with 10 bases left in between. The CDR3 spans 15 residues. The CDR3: CASSPVGGGTDTQYF. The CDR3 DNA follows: TGTGCCAGCTCACCAGTTGGCGGGGGCACAGATACGCAGTATTTT.

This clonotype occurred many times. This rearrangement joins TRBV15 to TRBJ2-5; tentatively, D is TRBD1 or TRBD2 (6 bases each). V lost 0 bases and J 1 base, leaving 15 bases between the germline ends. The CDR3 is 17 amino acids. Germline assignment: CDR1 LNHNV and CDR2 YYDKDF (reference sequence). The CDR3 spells CATSRDPWKGGQETQYF. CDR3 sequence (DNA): TGTGCCACCAGCAGAGACCCCTGGAAGGGGGGCCAAGAGACCCAGTACTTC. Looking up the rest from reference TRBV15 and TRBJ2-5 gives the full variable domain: DAMVIQNPRYQVTQFGKPVTLSCSQTLNHNVMYWYQQKSSQAPKLLFHYYDKDFNNEADTPDNFQSRRPNTSFCFLDIRSPGLGDTAMYLCATSRDPWKGGQETQYFGPGTRLLVL.

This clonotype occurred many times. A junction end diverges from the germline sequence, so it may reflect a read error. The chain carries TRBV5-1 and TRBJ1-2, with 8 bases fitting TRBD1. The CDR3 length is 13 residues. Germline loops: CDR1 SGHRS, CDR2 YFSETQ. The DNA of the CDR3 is TGTGCCAGCAGCCCAGGGACAGGCTATGGCTACACCTTC. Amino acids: CASSPGTGYGYTF.

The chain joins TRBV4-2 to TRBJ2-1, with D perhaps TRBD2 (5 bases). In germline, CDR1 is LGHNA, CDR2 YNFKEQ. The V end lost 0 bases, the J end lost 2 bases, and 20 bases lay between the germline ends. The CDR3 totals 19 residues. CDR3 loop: CASSQDLPLSGPPYNEQFF. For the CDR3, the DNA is TGTGCCAGCAGCCAAGATCTCCCCTTAAGCGGACCCCCCTACAATGAGCAGTTCTTC.

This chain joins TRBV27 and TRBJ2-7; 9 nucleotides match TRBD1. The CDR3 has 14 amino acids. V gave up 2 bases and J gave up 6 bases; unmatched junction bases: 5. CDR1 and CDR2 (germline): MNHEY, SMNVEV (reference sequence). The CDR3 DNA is TGTGCCAGCAGTTTAACCGGGACAGGGACCGAGCAGTACTTC. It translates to CASSLTGTGTEQYF.